This T cell receptor beta chain appears in the sequencing data of a study of blood T cell repertoires in COVID-19. Study in general: Specimens from acute and convalescent COVID-19 originated in the United States, Italy and Spain. PBMCs, B-cell-depleted T cells, or T cells were the source of the cDNA or gDNA that made up the material.

Source study methods: From reference gene primer amplification, estimates of nucleated cell counts were derived. Clones were sequenced by immunoSEQ multiplex PCR, and TCRdb holds only the in-frame ones, with some missing. That table is the source of V, J and clone size, and D and trimming were worked out from the DNA. The sample contains about 110,000 clones, roughly 81% of which appear only once. The CDR3 runs 15 residues. The junction had 6 bases not matched to a gene; V was cut back by 3 bases and J by 5 bases. Germline V gene sequence: CDR1 KGHDR, CDR2 SFDVKD. This clonotype was sampled from a man aged 40-50 years with acute or convalescent COVID-19. This rearrangement joins TRBV24-1 to TRBJ2-7; 10 bases agree with TRBD1. The sequenced material came from peripheral blood. CDR3 bases: TGTGCCACCAGTGATCCCCGGACAGGGGGGAACGAGCAGTACTTC. Its protein product is CATSDPRTGGNEQYF.